The next 8 T cell receptor beta chains were all read from a single sample in a study of regulatory T cells in long-lasting Graves disease. CDR3-region Arm-PCR and iRepertoire HTBI primers produced the TCR beta libraries. Via MiXCR, TCRdb re-called the multiplex PCR reads, giving one row per CDR3 protein. This sample has a few hundred thousand distinct CDR3 sequences; approximately 18% occur once, and the top ten carry about 15%. Time point reported: newly diagnosed GD, antithyroid drugs for less than 3 months. The TCR library used RNA extracted from PBMCs. This same sample was also taken into another study, of T cells in Graves' hyperthyroidism and ophthalmopathy.

The sample here was peripheral blood mononuclear cells (PBMCs), taken at new diagnosis, from a patient treated with antithyroid drugs. The source is a woman aged 25 to 39 with Graves disease.

The V call is TRBV12-3 or TRBV12-4, the J call TRBJ1-6; 8 bases align to TRBD1. This CDR3 region has 15 residues. With 4 bases clipped from V and 9 bases from J, the junction kept 8 bases outside the gene matches. The CDR3 DNA sequence: TGTGCCAGCAGTTCGATGACAGGGGTCGGTTCACCCCTCCACTTT. It translates to CASSSMTGVGSPLHF.

The chain has TRBV13 and TRBJ2-2; 7 bases are a match to TRBD1. The CDR3 extends over 15 amino acids. The germline V gene encodes CDR1 PRHDT and CDR2 FYEKMQ (reference sequence). With V trimmed by 3 bases and J by 6 bases, 7 bases remained unmatched. CDR3 bases: TGTGCCAGCAGCTTCAGACAGGGTCTTGCCGGGGAGCTGTTTTTT. Protein sequence: CASSFRQGLAGELFF. Combining the CDR3 with reference TRBV13 and TRBJ2-2 gives the whole variable domain AAGVIQSPRHLIKEKRETATLKCYPIPRHDTVYWYQQGPGQDPQFLISFYEKMQSDKGSIPDRFSAQQFSDYHSELNMSSLELGDSALYFCASSFRQGLAGELFFGEGSRLTVL.

This clonotype was picked up many times. This chain uses TRBV20-1 with TRBJ1-2; perhaps TRBD1 as D (5 bases). The germline V and J ends were trimmed by 5 bases and 0 bases, with 16 bases remaining between them. The CDR3 totals 15 residues. Germline CDR1 and CDR2: DFQATT and SNEGSKA (reference sequence). The CDR3 is CSADADSSANYGYTF. Here the CDR3 DNA reads TGCAGTGCTGACGCCGACAGCTCCGCTAACTATGGCTACACCTTC.

This clonotype appeared many times. This chain joins TRBV5-1 and TRBJ1-4; D gene ambiguous. Germline CDR1 reads SGHRS; CDR2 reads YFSETQ. This CDR3 is built from 15 residues. The germline V and J ends were trimmed by 4 bases and 4 bases, with 14 bases remaining between them. The CDR3 is CASSPEDGRNEKLFF. CDR3 DNA: TGCGCCAGCAGCCCAGAGGACGGGCGTAATGAAAAACTGTTTTTT. The full variable domain, in which reference TRBV5-1 and TRBJ1-4 provide the parts outside the CDR3, is KAGVTQTPRYLIKTRGQQVTLSCSPISGHRSVSWYQQTPGQGLQFLFEYFSETQRNKGNFPGRFSGRQFSNSRSEMNVSTLELGDSALYLCASSPEDGRNEKLFFGSGTQLSVL.

V is TRBV29-1 and J is TRBJ1-2; 9 positions agree with TRBD1. CDR1 is SQVTM and CDR2 is ANQGSEA in the germline V gene. The J segment lost 8 bases and the V segment lost 0 bases, leaving 7 bases of the junction unmatched. The CDR3 length is 14 residues. CDR3 bases: TGCAGCGTTGAAGATAGGGACAGGGAGGAGGGCTACACCTTC. It specifies CSVEDRDREEGYTF.

This clonotype was recorded at least ten times. This chain uses TRBV6-1 with TRBJ1-2; D gene ambiguous. Trimming took off 6 bases at V and 3 bases at J, with 5 bases between the two ends. From germline, CDR1 is MNHNS and CDR2 SASEGT. There are 11 residues in the CDR3. The CDR3, as DNA: TGTGCCAGCAGACGACACTATGGCTACACCTTC. Its protein is CASRRHYGYTF.

This clonotype came up a few times. The CDR3 reads CASSIGQFNEKLFF. The CDR3 nucleotides are TGTGCCAGTAGTATCGGGCAGTTTAATGAAAAACTGTTTTTT. V usage is TRBV19 and J usage is TRBJ1-4, with D hard to call. V shed 3 bases and J shed 4 bases, with 9 bases lying between them. Germline CDR1 reads LNHDA; CDR2 reads SQIVND (reference sequence). This CDR3 is built from 14 residues.

The V call is TRBV27, the J call TRBJ2-7, with a tentative D call TRBD2 (5 bases). CDR1 and CDR2 (germline): MNHEY, SMNVEV (reference sequence). CDR3 length: 14 amino acids. The V and J ends lost 3 bases and 2 bases respectively, with 11 bases between them. The CDR3 here is CASSFRGITYEQYF. The CDR3 DNA is TGTGCCAGCAGTTTTCGGGGTATAACCTACGAGCAGTACTTC.